This passage covers 11 T cell receptor beta chains from one sample sequenced in a study of T cells in localized non-small cell lung cancer. This table comes from immunoSEQ multiplex PCR, and its TCRdb copy is limited to in-frame clones, with some not included. The sample records 45,000 to 55,000 clones, approximately 80% being singletons. The input for sequencing was peripheral blood, taken before any cancer treatment. These receptors were obtained from a man aged 40 to 75 with stage I squamous cell lung carcinoma.

This chain links TRBV5-1 with TRBJ1-4, with a weak D call TRBD1 (5 bases). CDR3 length: 15 residues. The V gene lost 0 bases and the J gene lost 5 bases, with 11 bases spanning the gap. CDR1 SGHRS and CDR2 YFSETQ come from the germline V gene. CDR3 region: CASSLAGRGNEKLFF. The CDR3 DNA reads as TGCGCCAGCAGCTTGGCTGGAAGGGGCAATGAAAAACTGTTTTTT.

The genes are TRBV6-6 and TRBJ1-1; maybe TRBD1 (6 bases). V was cut by 0 bases and J by 6 bases, with 11 bases left in between. Germline lookup yields CDR1 MNHNY and CDR2 SVGAGI (reference sequence). CDR3 length equals 14 residues. The CDR3 loop is CASSYSPGAAEAFF. The CDR3 nucleotides read TGTGCCAGCAGTTACTCGCCAGGGGCGGCTGAAGCTTTCTTT.

This clone has a single count. The chain carries TRBV30 and TRBJ1-4; 8 bases line up with TRBD1. CDR1 and CDR2 from the germline V gene are GTSNPN and SVGIG (reference sequence). This CDR3 comprises 13 residues. The junction had 5 bases not matched to a gene; V was cut back by 5 bases and J by 6 bases. CDR3 in DNA: TGTGCCTGGGAAGGACAGGGTTATGAAAAACTGTTTTTT. Translating gives CAWEGQGYEKLFF.

This chain links TRBV6-1 with TRBJ2-7, with D perhaps TRBD1 (6 bases). The CDR3 contains 14 residues. V lost 4 bases and J 3 bases, leaving 13 bases between the germline ends. Germline V gene data show CDR1 as MNHNS and CDR2 as SASEGT. The CDR3 DNA is TGTGCCAGCAGTGGAGGGGGAGACAGCTACGAGCAGTACTTC. This codes for CASSGGGDSYEQYF.

The J gene is TRBJ1-4, the V gene TRBV7-9; weak D call: TRBD1 (5 bases). The CDR3 contains 13 residues. The ends were cut back, 3 bases at V and 3 bases at J, with 5 bases in the middle. CDR1 and CDR2 (germline): SEHNR, FQNEAQ (reference sequence). The CDR3 DNA sequence: TGTGCCAGCAGCTTGGGGGCTAATGAAAAACTGTTTTTT. As protein: CASSLGANEKLFF.

This chain uses TRBV6-6 with TRBJ2-5; tentative D call: TRBD2 (5 bases). This CDR3 comprises 15 residues. Per the germline V gene, CDR1 is MNHNY and CDR2 is SVGAGI (reference sequence). V shed 8 bases and J shed 5 bases, with 21 bases lying between them. CDR3 sequence (DNA): TGTGCCAGCGCCCGAGGAGAGGGTTCGACGGAGACCCAGTACTTC. Its protein is CASARGEGSTETQYF.

This clone was observed a few times. The chain combines TRBV4-3 with TRBJ1-1; unclear D gene. Between the trimmed V and J ends, which lost 0 bases and 1 base, there was a span of 9 bases. The CDR3 consists of 15 residues. Germline values: CDR1 LGHNA, CDR2 YSLEER. The CDR3 here is CASSQDSSGNTEAFF. CDR3 sequence (DNA): TGCGCCAGCAGCCAAGATTCGAGCGGGAACACTGAAGCTTTCTTT.

V usage is TRBV30 and J usage is TRBJ2-3; D not resolved. V was trimmed by 2 bases and J by 0 bases, leaving 6 bases between them. Germline loops: CDR1 GTSNPN, CDR2 SVGIG (reference sequence). The CDR3 spans 13 residues. This CDR3 reads CAWSSGSTDTQYF. The CDR3 DNA reads TGTGCCTGGAGTTCCGGGAGCACAGATACGCAGTATTTT. Using reference TRBV30 and TRBJ2-3 for the parts outside the CDR3, the full variable domain is SQTIHQWPATLVQPVGSPLSLECTVEGTSNPNLYWYRQAAGRGLQLLFYSVGIGQISSEVPQNLSASRPQDRQFILSSKKLLLSDSGFYLCAWSSGSTDTQYFGPGTRLTVL.

V is TRBV9 and J is TRBJ2-2; D may be TRBD1 (7 bases). The CDR3 loop spans 15 amino acids. Trimming took 4 bases from V and 2 from J, leaving 12 bases between them. The germline gives CDR1 SGDLS, CDR2 YYNGEE. CDR3 nucleotide sequence: TGTGCCAGCAGCCCCAGGGGGGCAAACACCGGGGAGCTGTTTTTT. Its protein product is CASSPRGANTGELFF.

This clone turned up a few times. J is TRBJ2-1 and V is TRBV29-1, with TRBD2 matching 9 bases. After removal of 3 bases from V and 6 bases from J, the junction contained 6 bases not matched to a gene. Germline V gene data show CDR1 as SQVTM and CDR2 as ANQGSEA. This CDR3 contains 14 residues. This chain's CDR3 is CSVELGRGGNEQFF. The DNA of the CDR3 is TGCAGCGTTGAGCTTGGGCGGGGGGGCAATGAGCAGTTCTTC.

The table lists this clone with a few counts. The genes are TRBV6-6 and TRBJ1-5; D is perhaps TRBD1 (6 bases). The CDR3 spans 13 residues. V was cut by 10 bases and J by 0 bases, with 10 bases left in between. Germline V gives CDR1 MNHNY, CDR2 SVGAGI (reference sequence). CDR3 protein: CATTRGSNQPQHF. For the CDR3, the DNA is TGTGCCACGACCAGGGGTAGCAATCAGCCCCAGCATTTT.